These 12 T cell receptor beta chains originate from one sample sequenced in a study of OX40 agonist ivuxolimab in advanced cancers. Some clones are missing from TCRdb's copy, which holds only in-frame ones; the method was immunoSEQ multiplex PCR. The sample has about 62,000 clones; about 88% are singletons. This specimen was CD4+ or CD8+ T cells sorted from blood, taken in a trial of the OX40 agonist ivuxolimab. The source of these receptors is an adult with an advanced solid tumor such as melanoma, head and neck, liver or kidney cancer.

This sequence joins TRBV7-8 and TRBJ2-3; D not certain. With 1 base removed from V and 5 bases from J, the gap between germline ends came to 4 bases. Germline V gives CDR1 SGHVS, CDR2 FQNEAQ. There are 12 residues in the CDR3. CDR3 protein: CASSLVVDTQYF. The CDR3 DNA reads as TGTGCCAGCAGCTTAGTGGTAGATACGCAGTATTTT. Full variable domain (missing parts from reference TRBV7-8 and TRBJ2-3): GAGVSQSPRYKVAKRGQDVALRCDPISGHVSLFWYQQALGQGPEFLTYFQNEAQLDKSGLPSDRFFAERPEGSVSTLKIQRTQQEDSAVYLCASSLVVDTQYFGPGTRLTVL.

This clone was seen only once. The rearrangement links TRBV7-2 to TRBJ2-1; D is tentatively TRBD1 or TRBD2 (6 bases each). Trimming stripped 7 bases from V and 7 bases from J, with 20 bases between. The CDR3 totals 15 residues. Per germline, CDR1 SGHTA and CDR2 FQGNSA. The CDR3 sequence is CASTTGAVLWNEQFF. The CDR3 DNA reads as TGTGCCAGCACCACGGGGGCAGTCTTGTGGAATGAGCAGTTCTTC.

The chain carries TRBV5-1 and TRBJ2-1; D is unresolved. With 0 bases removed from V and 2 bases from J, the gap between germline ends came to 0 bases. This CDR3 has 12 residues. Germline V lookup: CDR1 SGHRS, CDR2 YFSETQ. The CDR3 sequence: CASSLAYNEQFF. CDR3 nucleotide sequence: TGCGCCAGCAGCTTGGCCTACAATGAGCAGTTCTTC.

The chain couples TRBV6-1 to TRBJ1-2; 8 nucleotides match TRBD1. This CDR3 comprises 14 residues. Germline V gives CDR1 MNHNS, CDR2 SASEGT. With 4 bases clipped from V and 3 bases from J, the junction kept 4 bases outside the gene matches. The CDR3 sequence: CASSVAGGYYGYTF. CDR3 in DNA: TGTGCCAGCAGTGTTGCAGGGGGCTACTATGGCTACACCTTC.

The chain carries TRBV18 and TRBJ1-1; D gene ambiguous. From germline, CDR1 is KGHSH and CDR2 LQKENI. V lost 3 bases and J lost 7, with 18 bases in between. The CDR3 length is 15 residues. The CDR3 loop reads CASSPTTGKPNEAFF. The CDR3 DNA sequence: TGTGCCAGCTCACCCACGACTGGGAAGCCTAATGAAGCTTTCTTT.

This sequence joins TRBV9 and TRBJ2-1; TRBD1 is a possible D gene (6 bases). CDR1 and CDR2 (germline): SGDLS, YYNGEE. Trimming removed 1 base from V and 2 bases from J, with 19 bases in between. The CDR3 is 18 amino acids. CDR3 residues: CASSVQGLTLGAYNEQFF. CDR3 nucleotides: TGTGCCAGCAGCGTACAGGGGCTCACCCTTGGGGCCTACAATGAGCAGTTCTTC. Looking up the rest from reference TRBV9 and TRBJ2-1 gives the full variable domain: DSGVTQTPKHLITATGQRVTLRCSPRSGDLSVYWYQQSLDQGLQFLIQYYNGEERAKGNILERFSAQQFPDLHSELNLSSLELGDSALYFCASSVQGLTLGAYNEQFFGPGTRLTVL.

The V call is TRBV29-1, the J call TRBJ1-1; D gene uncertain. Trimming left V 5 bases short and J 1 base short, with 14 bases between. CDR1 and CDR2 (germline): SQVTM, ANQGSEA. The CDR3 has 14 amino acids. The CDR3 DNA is TGCAGCGTTCACCGGTACGAGACGAACACTGAAGCTTTCTTT. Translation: CSVHRYETNTEAFF.

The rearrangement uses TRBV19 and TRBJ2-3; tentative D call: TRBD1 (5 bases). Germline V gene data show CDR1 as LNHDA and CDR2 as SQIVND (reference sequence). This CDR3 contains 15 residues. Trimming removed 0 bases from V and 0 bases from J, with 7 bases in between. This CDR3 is CASSIDDSSTDTQYF. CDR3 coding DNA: TGTGCCAGTAGTATAGACGACAGTAGCACAGATACGCAGTATTTT.

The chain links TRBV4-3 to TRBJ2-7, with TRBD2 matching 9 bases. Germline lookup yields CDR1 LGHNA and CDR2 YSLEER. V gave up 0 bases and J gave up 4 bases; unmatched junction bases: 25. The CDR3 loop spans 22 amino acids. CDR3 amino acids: CASSQELMGTPGTSHDGYEQYF. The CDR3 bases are TGCGCCAGCAGCCAAGAACTAATGGGAACCCCCGGGACTAGCCACGATGGGTACGAGCAGTACTTC.

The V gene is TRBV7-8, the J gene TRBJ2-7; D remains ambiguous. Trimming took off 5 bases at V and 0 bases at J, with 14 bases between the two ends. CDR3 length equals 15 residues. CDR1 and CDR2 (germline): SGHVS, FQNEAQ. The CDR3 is CASSRTDFGSYEQYF. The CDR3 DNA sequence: TGTGCCAGCAGCCGAACAGACTTTGGCTCCTACGAGCAGTACTTC.

The CDR3 spells CASSTGRDSGANVLTF. CDR3 bases: TGCGCCAGCAGCACCGGACGGGACTCTGGGGCCAACGTCCTGACTTTC. V and J are TRBV5-1 and TRBJ2-6; D might be TRBD2 (5 bases). From germline, CDR1 is SGHRS and CDR2 YFSETQ. There are 16 residues in the CDR3. V gave up 4 bases and J gave up 0 bases, with 11 bases separating them.

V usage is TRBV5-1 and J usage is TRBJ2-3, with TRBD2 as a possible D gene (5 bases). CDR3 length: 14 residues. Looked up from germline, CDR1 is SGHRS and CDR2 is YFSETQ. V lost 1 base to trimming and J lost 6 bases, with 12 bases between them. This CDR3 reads CASSLTSLSDTQYF. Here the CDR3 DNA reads TGCGCCAGCAGCTTGACTAGTTTGTCGGATACGCAGTATTTT.